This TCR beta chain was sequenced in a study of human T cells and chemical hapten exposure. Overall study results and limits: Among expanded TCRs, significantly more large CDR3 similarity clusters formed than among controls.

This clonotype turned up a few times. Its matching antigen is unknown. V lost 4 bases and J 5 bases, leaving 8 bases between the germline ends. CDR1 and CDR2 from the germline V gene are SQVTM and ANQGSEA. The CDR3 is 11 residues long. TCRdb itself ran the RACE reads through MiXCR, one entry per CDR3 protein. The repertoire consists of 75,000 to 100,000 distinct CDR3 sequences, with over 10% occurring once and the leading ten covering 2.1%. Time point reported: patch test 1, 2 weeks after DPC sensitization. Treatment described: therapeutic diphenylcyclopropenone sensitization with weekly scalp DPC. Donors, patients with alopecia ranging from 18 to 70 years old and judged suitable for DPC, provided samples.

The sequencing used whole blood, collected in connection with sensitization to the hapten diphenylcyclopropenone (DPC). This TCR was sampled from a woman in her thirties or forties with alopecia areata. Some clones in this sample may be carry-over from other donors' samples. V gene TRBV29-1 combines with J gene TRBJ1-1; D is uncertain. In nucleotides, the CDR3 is TGCAGCGTTGGAGGACGGACTGAAGCTTTCTTT. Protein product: CSVGGRTEAFF.